The rows below give T cell receptor beta chains drawn from one sample of a study of cytomegalovirus exposure and HLA in healthy donors. Generated by immunoSEQ multiplex PCR, the TCRdb table keeps only in-frame clones and is missing some. This table has over 150,000 clones, about 76% appearing once. The specimen sequenced was PBMCs. Every receptor here comes from a woman between 40 and 50 years old in good health and CMV-seropositive. CDR3s include the opening cysteine and the closing phenylalanine or tryptophan. The D gene is left open where the match is weak. Some rows mark clone size as missing; the rest say once, few, many or name a class of expanded clone.

cdr3_aa,cdr3_nt,v_call,j_call,clone_size,d_call
CASSGVLDYNEQFF,TGTGCCAGCTCGGGCGTTTTGGACTACAATGAGCAGTTCTTC,TRBV18,TRBJ2-1,-,-
CATSPRAAWREKLFF,TGTGCCACCAGCCCGAGGGCCGCGTGGCGGGAAAAACTGTTTTTT,TRBV15,TRBJ1-4,-,-
CASSLMGQGGGNTIYF,TGTGCCAGCAGCTTGATGGGACAGGGGGGAGGAAACACCATATATTTT,TRBV5-4,TRBJ1-3,-,TRBD1
CAWERQLAGTDTQYF,TGTGCCTGGGAAAGGCAGTTAGCGGGAACAGATACGCAGTATTTT,TRBV30,TRBJ2-3,-,TRBD2
CASSSVLSGNTIYF,TGTGCCAGCAGTTCGGTACTCTCTGGAAACACCATATATTTT,TRBV6-5,TRBJ1-3,-,-
CASSVGGLAGSYEQYF,TGTGCCAGCAGTGTCGGAGGACTAGCGGGATCCTACGAGCAGTACTTC,TRBV11-3,TRBJ2-7,once,TRBD2
CASSQVGTYYGQYF,TGTGCCAGCAGCCAAGTCGGCACCTACTACGGGCAGTACTTC,TRBV4-2,TRBJ2-7,-,-
CASSLDPGGSNQPQHF,TGTGCCAGCAGCTTAGATCCTGGCGGCAGCAATCAGCCCCAGCATTTT,TRBV7-9,TRBJ1-5,-,-
CASSHPRADNEQFF,TGCGCCAGCAGTCACCCGAGGGCCGACAATGAGCAGTTCTTC,TRBV23-1,TRBJ2-1,-,-
CAIRDTATNEKLFF,TGTGCCATCCGGGACACTGCAACTAATGAAAAACTGTTTTTT,TRBV10-3,TRBJ1-4,-,-
CASSLGFPGSVVNEQFF,TGTGCCAGCAGCTTAGGTTTCCCCGGGAGTGTCGTTAATGAGCAGTTCTTC,TRBV7-2,TRBJ2-1,-,-
CASTLVGGPSNEQFF,TGTGCCAGCACTCTAGTGGGAGGGCCTAGCAATGAGCAGTTCTTC,TRBV5-4,TRBJ2-1,-,TRBD2
CASRRTGVNEQFF,TGCGCCAGCAGACGGACGGGAGTGAATGAGCAGTTCTTC,TRBV5-1,TRBJ2-1,-,-
CASSGYRGTSTDTQYF,TGTGCCAGTAGTGGGTACAGGGGGACTAGCACAGATACGCAGTATTTT,TRBV19,TRBJ2-3,-,TRBD1
CASSESGTSTDTQYF,TGTGCCAGCAGTGAATCGGGGACTAGCACAGATACGCAGTATTTT,TRBV6-1,TRBJ2-3,-,-
CASSPFSGGASGELFF,TGTGCCAGCTCACCCTTCAGCGGGGGGGCCTCCGGGGAGCTGTTTTTT,TRBV18,TRBJ2-2,once,TRBD2
CSARVGETQYF,TGCAGTGCTAGAGTCGGGGAGACCCAGTACTTC,TRBV20-1,TRBJ2-5,once,-
CASRDGGSGANVLTF,TGTGCCAGCAGGGATGGGGGGTCTGGGGCCAACGTCCTGACTTTC,TRBV6-1,TRBJ2-6,few,-
CAWSVVDSGYTF,TGTGCCTGGAGTGTTGTGGACTCTGGCTACACCTTC,TRBV30,TRBJ1-2,few,-
CASSGGTTNTGELFF,TGTGCCAGCAGCGGCGGGACTACAAACACCGGGGAGCTGTTTTTT,TRBV5-5,TRBJ2-2,-,TRBD2
CASSQQPGSEKLFF,TGCGCCAGCAGCCAGCAACCAGGGTCTGAAAAACTGTTTTTT,TRBV4-3,TRBJ1-4,few,-
CASSLSYSTDTQYF,TGTGCCAGCAGCTTGTCCTACAGCACAGATACGCAGTATTTT,TRBV5-6,TRBJ2-3,-,-
CASKVRSGNTIYF,TGTGCCAGCAAAGTCAGGTCGGGAAACACCATATATTTT,TRBV6-5,TRBJ1-3,once,-
CASSRGGTLNYGYTF,TGTGCCAGCAGCCGCGGTGGCACCCTTAACTATGGCTACACCTTC,TRBV13,TRBJ1-2,-,-
CATTTGAYEQYF,TGCGCCACCACGACAGGGGCCTACGAGCAGTACTTC,TRBV5-1,TRBJ2-7,-,TRBD1
CASRGSGTGKREQYF,TGTGCCAGCAGGGGTTCCGGGACAGGGAAGCGGGAGCAGTACTTC,TRBV28,TRBJ2-7,-,TRBD1
CATTQGSVKETQYF,TGTGCCACCACACAGGGATCGGTTAAAGAGACCCAGTACTTC,TRBV19,TRBJ2-5,-,-
CASSSPDRAYGYTF,TGTGCCAGCAGTTCCCCGGACAGGGCGTATGGCTACACCTTC,TRBV6-5,TRBJ1-2,few,TRBD1
CASSVRSVNTEAFF,TGTGCCAGCAGCGTCCGTTCAGTGAACACTGAAGCTTTCTTT,TRBV9,TRBJ1-1,-,-
CASSQVWDSDQPQHF,TGCGCCAGCAGCCAAGTCTGGGACAGTGATCAGCCCCAGCATTTT,TRBV4-1,TRBJ1-5,-,TRBD1
CASSRDRTYEQYF,TGTGCCAGCTCACGGGACAGAACCTACGAGCAGTACTTC,TRBV18,TRBJ2-7,-,TRBD1
CASRESADTQYF,TGTGCCAGCAGGGAGAGCGCAGATACGCAGTATTTT,TRBV11-2,TRBJ2-3,once,-
CASSQEGVSGSFGEQHF,TGTGCCAGCAGCCAAGAGGGCGTTAGCGGGAGTTTTGGGGAGCAGCACTTC,TRBV4-2,TRBJ2-7,-,TRBD2
CASSASGGLSTDTQYF,TGTGCCAGCAGTGCGAGCGGGGGCCTTAGCACAGATACGCAGTATTTT,TRBV6-4,TRBJ2-3,-,TRBD2
CAISDHQGAYEQYF,TGTGCCATCAGTGACCACCAGGGGGCCTACGAGCAGTACTTC,TRBV10-3,TRBJ2-7,once,TRBD1
CASSSRTSGQVVDTQYF,TGTGCCAGCAGCTCGCGGACTAGCGGGCAAGTCGTGGATACGCAGTATTTT,TRBV7-2,TRBJ2-3,once,TRBD2
CASSYSSAQGSYEQYF,TGTGCCAGCAGTTACTCGAGTGCCCAGGGGTCCTACGAGCAGTACTTC,TRBV6-5,TRBJ2-7,once,-
CASSLATGGGEKLFF,TGCGCCAGCAGCTTGGCTACGGGCGGGGGTGAAAAACTGTTTTTT,TRBV5-1,TRBJ1-4,few,-
CASSQATSGGYNEQFF,TGCGCCAGCAGCCAGGCGACTAGCGGGGGTTACAATGAGCAGTTCTTC,TRBV4-3,TRBJ2-1,-,TRBD2
CASSPPGDSRSGNTIYF,TGCGCCAGCAGCCCTCCGGGGGACAGCAGATCCGGAAACACCATATATTTT,TRBV4-3,TRBJ1-3,-,TRBD1
CASRESKGEAFF,TGTGCCAGCAGAGAGTCGAAGGGGGAAGCTTTCTTT,TRBV5-4,TRBJ1-1,-,-
CASSRQGTGNTIYF,TGTGCCAGCAGCCGACAGGGGACTGGAAACACCATATATTTT,TRBV6-5,TRBJ1-3,-,TRBD1
CARSRGPGGSGGYTF,TGTGCCAGAAGCCGGGGTCCAGGGGGCTCGGGTGGCTACACCTTC,TRBV5-3,TRBJ1-2,-,TRBD1
CASSYINEQFF,TGTGCCAGCAGCTATATCAATGAGCAGTTCTTC,TRBV7-8,TRBJ2-1,-,-
CASRTSGTDTQYF,TGCGCCAGCAGGACTAGCGGCACAGATACGCAGTATTTT,TRBV10-2,TRBJ2-3,-,TRBD2
CASSIAPGEADTQYF,TGTGCCAGTAGTATAGCCCCGGGAGAGGCAGATACGCAGTATTTT,TRBV19,TRBJ2-3,-,-
CSSSRGGSEAFF,TGTTCCAGCAGCAGAGGGGGATCTGAAGCTTTCTTT,TRBV7-9,TRBJ1-1,-,-
CAISEGGAGHEQYF,TGTGCCATCAGTGAAGGCGGGGCGGGCCACGAGCAGTACTTC,TRBV10-3,TRBJ2-7,-,-
CAWSVRRGGTNEKLFF,TGTGCCTGGAGTGTACGGAGGGGGGGCACTAATGAAAAACTGTTTTTT,TRBV30,TRBJ1-4,-,-
CASRPAGGAETQYF,TGTGCCAGCAGACCAGCGGGGGGCGCAGAGACCCAGTACTTC,TRBV27,TRBJ2-5,-,TRBD2
CASSQDLGRVGNTIYF,TGCGCCAGCAGCCAAGATCTCGGCAGGGTGGGAAACACCATATATTTT,TRBV4-3,TRBJ1-3,-,-
CASSQTSLFSHEQFF,TGTGCCAGCAGCCAGACTAGCCTATTTTCTCATGAGCAGTTCTTC,TRBV11-2,TRBJ2-1,-,TRBD2
CASSESAGGMSEQFF,TGCGCCAGCAGTGAGTCCGCAGGGGGCATGAGTGAGCAGTTCTTC,TRBV10-1,TRBJ2-1,-,TRBD1
CASSKTANTIYF,TGTGCCAGCAGCAAGACAGCCAACACCATATATTTT,TRBV6-6,TRBJ1-3,few,-
CASSLAFNTEAFF,TGCGCCAGCAGCTTGGCGTTTAACACTGAAGCTTTCTTT,TRBV5-1,TRBJ1-1,few,-
CASSTGGGDQPQHF,TGTGCCAGCTCGACAGGGGGAGGGGATCAGCCCCAGCATTTT,TRBV10-3,TRBJ1-5,few,TRBD1
CASSVKQGAIDTQYF,TGTGCCAGCAGCGTAAAGCAGGGGGCAATAGATACGCAGTATTTT,TRBV9,TRBJ2-3,once,TRBD1
CAWRGDNQPQHF,TGTGCCTGGAGGGGGGACAACCAGCCCCAGCATTTT,TRBV30,TRBJ1-5,-,-
CASSPGGRADGGELFF,TGCGCCAGCAGCCCTGGCGGGAGGGCCGACGGCGGGGAGCTGTTTTTT,TRBV5-1,TRBJ2-2,-,TRBD2
CARRTGEVTEAFF,TGTGCCAGAAGGACAGGGGAAGTCACTGAAGCTTTCTTT,TRBV2,TRBJ1-1,-,TRBD1